Below, one T cell receptor beta chain is given with its context. A much larger clone is a single base away; this may be a read error. The conserved closing phenylalanine or tryptophan is absent in this CDR3, likely reflecting a read error. The data were taken from a study of Graves' ophthalmopathy and Graves' hyperthyroidism. V lost 9 bases and J lost 9, with 20 bases in between. The CDR3 totals 13 residues. Per germline, CDR1 LNHDA and CDR2 SQIVND (reference sequence). Scientists amplified the TCR beta CDR3 regions from RNA transcripts. The first round was an RT-PCR with HTBI primers, and the second round was a multiplex PCR. TCRdb reprocessed the multiplex PCR reads with MiXCR, giving one entry per CDR3 protein. The data contain 740,000 or so distinct CDR3 sequences, 35% to 50% of them singletons.

This chain joins TRBV19 and TRBJ1-2; tentatively, D is TRBD1 (6 bases). The sequence was obtained from an adult man with Graves' ophthalmopathy. The sequenced sample consisted of peripheral blood. CDR3 sequence (DNA): TGTGCCAGCGAACAGGGAAGGAGCGATCGCTACACCCTC. It encodes CASEQGRSDRYTL.